Below are 2 T cell receptor beta chains sequenced from a single sample in a study of PD-L1 blockade in urothelial cancer. This sample's time point: pretreatment peripheral blood. Libraries were prepared by immunoSEQ multiplex PCR; TCRdb keeps only in-frame clonotypes and omits some of them. The sample yields more than 75,000 clones, about 83% seen once. The specimen was PBMCs, collected around atezolizumab (anti-PD-L1) treatment. These TCRs come from a man in his 60s with urothelial cancer.

This chain uses TRBV4-3 with TRBJ1-4; 7 nucleotides align to TRBD1. Germline V CDR1 and CDR2: LGHNA, YSLEER. The V segment lost 0 bases and the J segment 4 bases; nucleotides outside the gene matches: 8. The CDR3 length is 17 residues. The DNA of the CDR3 is TGCGCCAGCAGCCAAGATGCGCCCGGGACAGTTAATGAAAAACTGTTTTTT. Translated: CASSQDAPGTVNEKLFF.

This chain joins TRBV5-8 and TRBJ2-5; 7 bases are shared with TRBD2. Germline-derived CDR1 and CDR2 are SGHTS and YDEGEE. This CDR3 comprises 14 residues. Trimming took 2 bases from V and 1 from J; bases not matched to a gene: 2. Here the CDR3 reads CASSLRTSQETQYF. CDR3 in DNA: TGTGCCAGCAGCTTAAGGACTAGCCAAGAGACCCAGTACTTC.